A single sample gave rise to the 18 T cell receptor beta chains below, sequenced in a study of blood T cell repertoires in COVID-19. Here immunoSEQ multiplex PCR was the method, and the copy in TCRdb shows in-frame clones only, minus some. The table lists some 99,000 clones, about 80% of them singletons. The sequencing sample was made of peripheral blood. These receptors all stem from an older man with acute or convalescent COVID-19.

CDR3 sequence reads: CASSPPGTSPYNEQFF. In DNA form, the CDR3 reads TGTGCCAGCTCACCCCCCGGGACATCTCCCTACAATGAGCAGTTCTTC. The chain has TRBV18 and TRBJ2-1, with D tentatively TRBD1 (6 bases). The V end was cut by 3 bases, the J end by 2 bases, with 14 bases between. The CDR3 has 16 residues. CDR1 is KGHSH and CDR2 is LQKENI in the germline V gene.

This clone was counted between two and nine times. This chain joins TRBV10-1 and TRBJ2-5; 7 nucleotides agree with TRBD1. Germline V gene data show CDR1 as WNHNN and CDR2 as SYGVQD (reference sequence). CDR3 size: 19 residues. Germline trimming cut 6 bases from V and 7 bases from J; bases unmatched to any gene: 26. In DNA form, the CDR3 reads TGCGCCAGCAGCGATAAAGCACCGACGGCCAGGGGGTTGATGGTGACCCAGTACTTC. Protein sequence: CASSDKAPTARGLMVTQYF.

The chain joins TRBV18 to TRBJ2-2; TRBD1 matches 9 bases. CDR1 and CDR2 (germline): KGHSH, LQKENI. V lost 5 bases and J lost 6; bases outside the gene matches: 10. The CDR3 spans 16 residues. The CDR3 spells CASSGTGGAASGELFF. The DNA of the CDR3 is TGTGCCAGCTCAGGCACAGGGGGCGCGGCATCCGGGGAGCTGTTTTTT.

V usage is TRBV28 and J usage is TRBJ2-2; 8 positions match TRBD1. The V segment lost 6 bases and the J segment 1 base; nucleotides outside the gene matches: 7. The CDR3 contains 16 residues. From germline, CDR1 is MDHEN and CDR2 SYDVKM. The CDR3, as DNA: TGTGCCAGCAGCCCGCGAGGGACAGGGAACACCGGGGAGCTGTTTTTT. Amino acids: CASSPRGTGNTGELFF.

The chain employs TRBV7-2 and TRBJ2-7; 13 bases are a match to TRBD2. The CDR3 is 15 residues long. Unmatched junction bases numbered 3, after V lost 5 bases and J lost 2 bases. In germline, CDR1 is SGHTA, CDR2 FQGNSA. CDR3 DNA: TGTGCCAGCAGCGGGGGACTAGCGGGAACCTACGAGCAGTACTTC. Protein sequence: CASSGGLAGTYEQYF.

The CDR3 sequence: CASSLSVGAYEQYF. The CDR3 region has the DNA TGTGCCAGCAGTTTATCGGTCGGAGCCTACGAGCAGTACTTC. The chain is built from TRBV27 and TRBJ2-7; D gene ambiguous. The CDR3 extends over 14 amino acids. The germline V gene encodes CDR1 MNHEY and CDR2 SMNVEV (reference sequence). V lost 0 bases and J lost 2, with 8 bases in between.

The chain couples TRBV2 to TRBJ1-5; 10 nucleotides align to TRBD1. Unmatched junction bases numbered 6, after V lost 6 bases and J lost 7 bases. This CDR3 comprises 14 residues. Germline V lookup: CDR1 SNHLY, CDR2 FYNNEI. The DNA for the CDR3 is TGTGCCAGCAGAGGGACAGGGGCGTTGCAGCCCCAGCATTTT. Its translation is CASRGTGALQPQHF.

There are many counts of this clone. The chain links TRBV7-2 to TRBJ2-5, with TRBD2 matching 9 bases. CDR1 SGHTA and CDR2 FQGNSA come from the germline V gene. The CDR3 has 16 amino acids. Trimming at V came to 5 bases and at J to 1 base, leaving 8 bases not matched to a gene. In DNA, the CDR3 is TGTGCCAGCAGCCAGGGACTAGCACGGGGCCAAGAGACCCAGTACTTC. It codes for CASSQGLARGQETQYF.

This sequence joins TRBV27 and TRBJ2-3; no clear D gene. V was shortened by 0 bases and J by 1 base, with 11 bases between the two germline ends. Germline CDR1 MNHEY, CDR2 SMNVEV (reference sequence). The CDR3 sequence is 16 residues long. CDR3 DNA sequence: TGTGCCAGCAGTTTATCGAAGAGTTCGGGCACAGATACGCAGTATTTT. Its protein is CASSLSKSSGTDTQYF.

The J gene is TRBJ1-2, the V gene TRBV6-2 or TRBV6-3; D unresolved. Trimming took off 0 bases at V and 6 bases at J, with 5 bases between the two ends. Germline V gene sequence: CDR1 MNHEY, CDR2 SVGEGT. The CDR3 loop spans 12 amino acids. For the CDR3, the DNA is TGTGCCAGCAGTTACTCGGGCAATGGCTACACCTTC. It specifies CASSYSGNGYTF.

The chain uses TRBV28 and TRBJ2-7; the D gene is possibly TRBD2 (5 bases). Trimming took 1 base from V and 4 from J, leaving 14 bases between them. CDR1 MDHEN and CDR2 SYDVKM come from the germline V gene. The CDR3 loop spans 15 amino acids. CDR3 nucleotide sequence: TGTGCCAGCAGTTTATCAGCCCTCACTAGATACGAGCAGTACTTC. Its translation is CASSLSALTRYEQYF.

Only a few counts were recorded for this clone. CDR3 loop: CASSSRLGEQYF. For the CDR3, the DNA is TGTGCCAGCAGCAGCCGACTGGGCGAGCAGTACTTC. The chain is built from TRBV28 and TRBJ2-7; D remains unclear. The germline CDR1 and CDR2 sequences are MDHEN and SYDVKM. V was trimmed by 6 bases and J by 6 bases, leaving 12 bases between them. The CDR3 is made up of 12 amino acids.

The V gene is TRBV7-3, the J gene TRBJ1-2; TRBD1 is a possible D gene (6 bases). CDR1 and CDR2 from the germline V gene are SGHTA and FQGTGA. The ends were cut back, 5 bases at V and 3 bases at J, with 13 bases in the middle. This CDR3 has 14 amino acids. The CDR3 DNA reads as TGTGCCAGCAGCCCACAGGGAGGGGACTATGGCTACACCTTC. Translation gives CASSPQGGDYGYTF.

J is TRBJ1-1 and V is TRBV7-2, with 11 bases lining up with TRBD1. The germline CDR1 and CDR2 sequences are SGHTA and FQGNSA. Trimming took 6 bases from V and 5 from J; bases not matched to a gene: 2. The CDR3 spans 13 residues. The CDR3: CASRGQGGTEAFF. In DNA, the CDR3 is TGTGCCAGCAGGGGACAGGGGGGGACTGAAGCTTTCTTT.

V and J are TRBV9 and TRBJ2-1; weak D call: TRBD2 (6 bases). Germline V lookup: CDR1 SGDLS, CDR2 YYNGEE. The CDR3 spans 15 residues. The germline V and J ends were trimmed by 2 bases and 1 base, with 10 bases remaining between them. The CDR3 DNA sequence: TGTGCCAGCAGCGTCAGACTAGATTCCTACAATGAGCAGTTCTTC. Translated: CASSVRLDSYNEQFF.

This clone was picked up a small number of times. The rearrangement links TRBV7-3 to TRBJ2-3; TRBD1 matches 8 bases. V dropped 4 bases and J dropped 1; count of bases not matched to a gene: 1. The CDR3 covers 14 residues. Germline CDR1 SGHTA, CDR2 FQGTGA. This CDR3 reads CASSSGQGTDTQYF. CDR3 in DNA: TGTGCCAGCAGCTCGGGACAGGGCACAGATACGCAGTATTTT.

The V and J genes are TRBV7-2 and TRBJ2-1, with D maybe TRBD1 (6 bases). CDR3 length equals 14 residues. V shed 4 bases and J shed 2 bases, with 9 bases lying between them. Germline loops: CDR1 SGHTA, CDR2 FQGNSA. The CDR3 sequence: CASSSQGTYNEQFF. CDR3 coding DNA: TGTGCCAGCAGCTCACAGGGTACCTACAATGAGCAGTTCTTC.

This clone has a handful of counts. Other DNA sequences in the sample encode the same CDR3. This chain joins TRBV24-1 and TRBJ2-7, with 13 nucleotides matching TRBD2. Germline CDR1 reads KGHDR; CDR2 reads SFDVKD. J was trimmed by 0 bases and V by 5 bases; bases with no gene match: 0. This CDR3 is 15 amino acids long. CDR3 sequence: CATSGTSGGSYEQYF. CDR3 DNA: TGTGCCACCAGTGGGACTAGCGGGGGCTCCTACGAGCAGTACTTC.